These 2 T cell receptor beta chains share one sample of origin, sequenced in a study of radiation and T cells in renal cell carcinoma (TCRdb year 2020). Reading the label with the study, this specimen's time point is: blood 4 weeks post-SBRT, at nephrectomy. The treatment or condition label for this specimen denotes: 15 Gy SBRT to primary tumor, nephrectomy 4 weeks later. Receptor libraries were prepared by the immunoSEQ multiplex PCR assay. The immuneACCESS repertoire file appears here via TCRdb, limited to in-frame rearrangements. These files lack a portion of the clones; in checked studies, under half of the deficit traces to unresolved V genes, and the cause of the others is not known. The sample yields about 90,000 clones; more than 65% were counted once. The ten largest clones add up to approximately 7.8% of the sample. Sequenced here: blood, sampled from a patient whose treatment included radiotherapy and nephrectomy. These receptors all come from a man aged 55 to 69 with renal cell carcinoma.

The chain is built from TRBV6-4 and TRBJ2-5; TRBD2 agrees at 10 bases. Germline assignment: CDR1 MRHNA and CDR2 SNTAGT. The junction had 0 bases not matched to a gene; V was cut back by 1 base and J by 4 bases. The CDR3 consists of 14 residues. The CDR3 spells CASSDLAGGETQYF. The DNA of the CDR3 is TGTGCCAGCAGTGACTTAGCGGGAGGAGAGACCCAGTACTTC.

CDR3 sequence: CASSVGVVQETQYF. DNA of the CDR3: TGTGCCAGCAGTGTAGGGGTAGTCCAAGAGACCCAGTACTTC. The V and J genes are TRBV6-1 and TRBJ2-5; D perhaps matches TRBD1 (5 bases). The CDR3 is made up of 14 amino acids. Trimming stripped 4 bases from V and 1 base from J, with 10 bases between. Germline loops: CDR1 MNHNS, CDR2 SASEGT.